These T cell receptor beta chains were read from a single sample in a study of OX40 agonist ivuxolimab in advanced cancers. Assay used: immunoSEQ multiplex PCR; TCRdb lists only in-frame clones, some missing. In the table there are 63,000 or so clones, roughly 80% of which are singletons. The material sequenced was CD4+ or CD8+ T cells sorted from blood, taken in a trial of the OX40 agonist ivuxolimab. These receptors came from an adult with an advanced solid tumor such as melanoma, head and neck, liver or kidney cancer. The CDR3 runs from the conserved cysteine through the conserved F or W. A D gene is named only where the DNA matches it firmly. For some rows the clone size is stated as once, few or many, or as a class when expanded; others skip it.

>TRBJ2-3|NA|TRBV18|TRBD1
TGTGCCAGCTCACCACTGGGACAGGGCACAGATACGCAGTATTTT
CASSPLGQGTDTQYF
>TRBJ2-2|NA|TRBV5-4|NA
TGTGCCAGCAGCTTGGCACCTACGAACACCGGGGAGCTGTTTTTT
CASSLAPTNTGELFF
>TRBJ1-1|NA|TRBV7-6|NA
TGTGCCAGCAGCGTGACAGGGAACACTGAAGCTTTCTTT
CASSVTGNTEAFF
>TRBJ1-4|NA|TRBV6-1|NA
TGTGCCAGCAGTATCAACAGAGCAACTAATGAAAAACTGTTTTTT
CASSINRATNEKLFF
>TRBJ2-1|NA|TRBV7-9|TRBD2
TGTGCCAGCAGCTTTCGGGGGGACCCCTACAATGAGCAGTTCTTC
CASSFRGDPYNEQFF
>TRBJ2-7|NA|TRBV19|TRBD1
TGTGCCAGTAAGCCGGGACAGGGACCTTCCTACGAGCAGTACTTC
CASKPGQGPSYEQYF
>TRBJ2-3|NA|TRBV7-9|NA
TGTGCCAGCAGCTCCCAATATACGCAGTATTTT
CASSSQYTQYF
>TRBJ1-2|NA|TRBV11-2|NA
TGTGCCAGCAGCTTAAGAGGGCCCTATGGCTACACCTTC
CASSLRGPYGYTF
>TRBJ1-6|NA|TRBV2|NA
TGTGCCAGCAGCCGAGGACAGAGTAATTCACCCCTCCACTTT
CASSRGQSNSPLHF
>TRBJ2-5|NA|TRBV5-5|TRBD1
TGTGCCAGCAGCCCCGGGACAGGGTTTCGGGAGACCCAGTACTTC
CASSPGTGFRETQYF
>TRBJ2-3|NA|TRBV5-1|NA
TGCGCCAGCAGCACCCAGGGGCTAGATACGCAGTATTTT
CASSTQGLDTQYF
>TRBJ2-2|NA|TRBV2|TRBD1
TGTGCCAGCAGCGACGGGACAGGGGGCACCGGGGAGCTGTTTTTT
CASSDGTGGTGELFF
>TRBJ2-7|NA|TRBV28|NA
TGTGCCAGCAGCACTTACGACAGGAACTCCTACGAGCAGTACTTC
CASSTYDRNSYEQYF
>TRBJ2-4|NA|TRBV28|NA
TGTGCCAGCAGTTTCTTCAGGAACAGGGTTAAAGGCTACGGGGACAAAAACATTCAGTACTTC
CASSFFRNRVKGYGDKNIQYF
>TRBJ2-7|NA|TRBV5-1|TRBD2
TGCGCCAGCAGCCCGGGACTAGCGGGGCGATCCTACGAGCAGTACTTC
CASSPGLAGRSYEQYF
>TRBJ2-5|once|TRBV6-1|NA
TGTGCCAGCAGTTTAAAGGGGGGAGAGACCCAGTACTTC
CASSLKGGETQYF
>TRBJ1-4|once|TRBV5-1|TRBD1
TGCGCCAGCAGCTTGTTATCCGGGACAGGGTTGGAAAAACTGTTTTTT
CASSLLSGTGLEKLFF